This T cell receptor beta chain stems from a study of OX40 agonist ivuxolimab in advanced cancers. Across the study: At 82.7% male, the cohort had a mean age of approximately 60 years, ranging from 23 to 79. Findings of the study overall: Clonal expansion from baseline to week 6 occurred in both CD4+ and CD8+ T cells.

Sequencing was performed with immunoSEQ multiplex PCR; in TCRdb, only in-frame clones are kept and a portion is missing. This sample has tens of thousands of clones, with about nine tenths found just once. A note on this clone: What it binds is unknown.

This CDR3 is 11 amino acids long. V was pared by 5 bases and J by 10 bases, with 11 bases between. Germline V CDR1 and CDR2: SNHLY, FYNNEI. Sequencing used CD4+ or CD8+ T cells sorted from blood, obtained in a trial of the OX40 agonist ivuxolimab. This chain links TRBV2 with TRBJ2-5; D possibly uses TRBD1 or TRBD2 (5 bases each). This TCR came from an adult with an advanced solid tumor such as melanoma, head and neck, liver or kidney cancer. The CDR3 reads CASSLGDGQYF. The CDR3 coding sequence is TGTGCCAGCAGTCTGGGGGACGGCCAGTACTTC.